This TCR beta chain emerged from a study of shared clonotypes between healthy human individuals. Study overall: CD4 naive cells filled three plates per donor, CD4 memory three, CD8 naive two and CD8 memory one. The study's findings and limits: Unshared clonotypes carried lower generation probabilities than those common to all four donors. Clonotype sharing among donors was expected to depend on sequencing depth.

Only in-frame clones appear in the TCRdb table, and some are missing; sequencing was by immunoSEQ multiplex PCR. The table lists approximately 720,000 clones, approximately 75% of them singletons, with roughly 1.8% in the top ten. As regards this clone: Its matching antigen is unknown. Relative to the germline gene, one junction end is altered; a read error may explain this.

The germline V gene encodes CDR1 SEHNR and CDR2 FQNEAQ (reference sequence). This CDR3 comprises 13 residues. The sequencing sample was made of memory CD4+ T cells sorted from blood. Subset: CD45RA-negative fraction. This receptor was obtained from a woman aged 25 to 39 in good health. The chain is built from TRBV7-9 and TRBJ2-3, with D perhaps TRBD2 (6 bases). The CDR3 region has the DNA TGCGGGGGAGGTTTGAGAGGCACAGATACGCAGTATTTT. Amino acids: CGGGLRGTDTQYF.